What follows are 11 T cell receptor beta chains derived from one specimen sequenced in a study of low-dose radiotherapy and immunotherapy resistance in tumors (dated 2022 in TCRdb). Sequencer: Illumina HiSeq 2500. First-strand cDNA was synthesized using Superscript III and a set of TRAV- and TRBV-specific primers, so that both TCRalpha and TCRbeta chains were covered. An approximately 20-cycle PCR with Phusion amplified the TCRs, pairing a constant-region primer with the adapter that was attached to the V primers. The raw public data were reprocessed by TCRdb itself: fastp quality trimming at Q25, MiXCR clonotype calling, in-frame beta chains only. One record per CDR3 amino acid sequence lists the most common genes and DNA. This sample is represented by around 90,000 distinct CDR3 sequences; under 20% of them were singletons. The ten top clones hold over 4.5% of the sample. Reading the label with the study, this specimen's time point is: before trial treatment.

The sequencing here drew on PBMCs, taken before treatment. The receptors originated from a male donor with prostate cancer.

This clonotype was counted many times. V gene TRBV18 combines with J gene TRBJ1-1; 9 bases map to TRBD1. CDR1 and CDR2 (germline): KGHSH, LQKENI. The length of the CDR3 is 15 residues. The ends lost 3 bases at V and 1 base at J; junction bases unmatched: 3. CDR3 loop: CASSPGGQGNTEAFF. The CDR3 coding sequence is TGTGCCAGCTCACCCGGGGGACAGGGGAACACTGAAGCTTTCTTT.

This clonotype was seen ten or more times. The chain employs TRBV6-1 and TRBJ1-2; D perhaps matches TRBD1 (6 bases). The germline V and J ends were trimmed by 8 bases and 7 bases, with 20 bases remaining between them. Germline assignment: CDR1 MNHNS and CDR2 SASEGT. The CDR3 loop spans 14 amino acids. The CDR3 nucleotides are TGTGCCAGCGAAATGATCGGGGGCGACAGTGGCTACACCTTC. Translating it yields CASEMIGGDSGYTF.

The sample holds many counts of this clonotype. The rearrangement joins TRBV12-3 or TRBV12-4 to TRBJ2-7, with no clear D. Trimming shortened V by 5 bases and J by 2 bases, and 13 bases separated the two germline ends. The CDR3 consists of 14 residues. CDR3 coding DNA: TGTGCCAGCAGTATCACCGCGAACACCTACGAGCAGTACTTC. This translates into CASSITANTYEQYF.

This clonotype was detected a few times. V usage is TRBV27 and J usage is TRBJ1-5; TRBD1 agrees at 7 bases. Germline V gives CDR1 MNHEY, CDR2 SMNVEV (reference sequence). The V and J ends lost 6 bases and 4 bases, in that order; junction bases with no gene match: 6. The CDR3 length is 14 residues. In nucleotides, the CDR3 is TGTGCCAGCAGGCCACCGGGACAGAATCAGCCCCAGCATTTT. It specifies CASRPPGQNQPQHF.

This clonotype was seen many times. The chain uses TRBV14 and TRBJ2-1, with 12 bases aligning to TRBD1. Trimming took 4 bases from V and 0 from J; bases not matched to a gene: 13. Germline V gene lookup returns CDR1 SGHDN and CDR2 FVKESK. The CDR3 length is 20 residues. The CDR3 DNA reads TGTGCCAGCAGCCCGTGGGACAGGGGGCACGGCCGCCCCTCCTACAATGAGCAGTTCTTC. It specifies CASSPWDRGHGRPSYNEQFF.

There are many counts of this clonotype. The chain joins TRBV6-1 to TRBJ2-3; the match to TRBD1 covers 9 bases. The trim removed 5 bases at V and 4 bases at J, leaving 4 bases unmatched. This CDR3 region has 14 residues. CDR1 and CDR2 (germline): MNHNS, SASEGT. Here the CDR3 DNA reads TGTGCCAGCAGTCCACAGGGGGCCTCAGATACGCAGTATTTT. This encodes CASSPQGASDTQYF.

This clonotype was recorded many times. The chain carries TRBV3-1 and TRBJ2-5; D possibly corresponds to TRBD1 (6 bases). Trimming cost V 1 base and J 4 bases, with 10 bases left between them. The length of the CDR3 is 14 residues. Looked up from germline, CDR1 is LGHDT and CDR2 is YNNKEL (reference sequence). CDR3 sequence reads: CASSQAGVGETQYF. The CDR3, as DNA: TGTGCCAGCAGCCAAGCAGGGGTCGGAGAGACCCAGTACTTC.

This clonotype was observed many times. The chain employs TRBV7-8 and TRBJ2-7; D perhaps matches TRBD2 (5 bases). The V end was cut by 5 bases, the J end by 5 bases, with 19 bases between. Germline V gives CDR1 SGHVS, CDR2 FQNEAQ. The CDR3 spans 15 residues. The CDR3 region is CASSLERTLGDEQYF. CDR3 nucleotides: TGTGCCAGCAGCCTTGAACGGACTCTCGGCGACGAGCAGTACTTC.

This clonotype was detected many times. CDR3 nucleotides: TGTGCCAGCAGTGACGTCGGACTAGCGGGGCGCTACGAGCAGTACTTC. Translation: CASSDVGLAGRYEQYF. The chain employs TRBV2 and TRBJ2-7; 12 bases agree with TRBD2. CDR3 length equals 16 residues. V trimming: 3 bases; J trimming: 3 bases; junction bases outside the gene matches: 6. Germline-derived CDR1 and CDR2 are SNHLY and FYNNEI.

This clonotype showed up many times. The chain recombines TRBV6-5 with TRBJ1-6; perhaps TRBD1 as D (5 bases). CDR3 size: 14 residues. Between the trimmed V and J ends, which lost 6 bases and 10 bases, there was a span of 16 bases. In germline, CDR1 is MNHEY, CDR2 SVGAGI. This chain's CDR3 is CASRGDLERSPLHF. For the CDR3, the DNA is TGTGCCAGCAGGGGGGACCTAGAGAGGTCACCCCTCCACTTT.

This clonotype was seen at least ten times. This rearrangement joins TRBV5-1 to TRBJ1-4; D is unclear. Germline assignment: CDR1 SGHRS and CDR2 YFSETQ. V lost 7 bases and J 2 bases, leaving 15 bases between the germline ends. There are 15 residues in the CDR3. For the CDR3, the DNA is TGCGCCAGCGGCCTGAATGGTGAGACTAATGAAAAACTGTTTTTT. Encoded protein: CASGLNGETNEKLFF.